The entry that follows covers one T cell receptor (beta chain) sequence. Its matching antigen is unknown. The CDR3 has 11 amino acids. This specimen comes from a study of monozygotic twins with inflammatory bowel disease. Study-wide points: No repertoire similarity difference was seen between concordant and discordant twins; power was possibly limited. Compared with healthy twins, IBD patients shared fewer clonotypes with others, especially with disease activity.

After skipping T cell sorting, the authors isolated total RNA from whole blood. Via template switching, UMIs carrying a 6-nucleotide sample barcode were introduced. TCRdb reanalyzed the 5' RACE reads, giving one entry per CDR3 protein sequence and no DNA. This sample's table reports 330,000 or so distinct CDR3 sequences. The sample was blood. This clonotype was obtained from a human donor with ulcerative colitis or Crohn's disease, or a healthy co-twin of an affected twin (not recorded which). This chain connects TRBV12-3 or TRBV12-4 to TRBJ2-5. CDR3 amino acids: CASSLDFAQYF.